This T cell receptor beta chain came from a study of CD8+ T cells in alopecia areata. At the level of the study: Severity was scored as percentage of affected scalp area in treated patients.

Sequencing templates came from extracted RNA that was reverse transcribed into cDNA. Here immunoSEQ multiplex PCR was the method, and the copy in TCRdb shows in-frame clones only, minus some. Here the sample spans 100,000 to 150,000 clones, roughly 60% being singletons. This clone was observed a few times. Its antigen is unidentified. Germline CDR1 reads MNHEY; CDR2 reads SMNVEV (reference sequence). The CDR3 covers 14 residues. The V gene end was trimmed by 5 bases and the J gene end by 10 bases; junction bases not matched to a gene: 7. Treatment here: oral pan-JAK inhibitor, 5-10 mg twice daily. Study findings and constraints: Tofacitinib significantly brought down scalp clonality and expanded CD8+ clones among top 100. Association of baseline CD8+ expansion with response is uncertain owing to one nonresponder. Scalp samples also yield sequences from resident alphabeta T cells of normal skin.

The receptor comes from a human donor with alopecia areata. Sequences were derived from CD8+ T cells sorted from blood, sampled at week 4, from a patient treated with tofacitinib. This chain links TRBV27 with TRBJ2-1; 11 bases fit TRBD1. The CDR3 region has the DNA TGTGCCAGCAGTGCTACCGGGACAGGGGGAGAGCAGTTCTTC. Its protein product is CASSATGTGGEQFF.